These 20 T cell receptor beta chains originate from one sample sequenced in a study of blood T cell repertoires in COVID-19. Using immunoSEQ multiplex PCR, the repertoire was profiled, and TCRdb retains in-frame clones only, with some absent. The data show over 130,000 clones, approximately 80% seen once. The sequenced sample was PBMCs or T cells enriched from blood (not recorded which). These receptors were obtained from a man in his fifties or sixties in a cohort exposed to, infected with or recovered from COVID-19 (not recorded which).

The chain uses TRBV10-1 and TRBJ2-1; the D gene is possibly TRBD1 (7 bases). The length of the CDR3 is 14 residues. With 3 bases removed from V and 6 bases from J, the gap between germline ends came to 12 bases. Germline loops: CDR1 WNHNN, CDR2 SYGVQD (reference sequence). CDR3 DNA sequence: TGCGCCAGCAGTGACAACAGGGGACTCAATGAGCAGTTCTTC. Encoded protein: CASSDNRGLNEQFF.

The V call is TRBV11-2, the J call TRBJ1-6; no firm D call. In germline, CDR1 is SGHAT, CDR2 FQNNGV. V gave up 5 bases and J gave up 7 bases, with 3 bases separating them. The CDR3 sequence is 11 residues long. This CDR3 reads CASSQNSPLHF. The CDR3 nucleotides are TGTGCCAGCAGCCAAAATTCACCCCTCCACTTT.

This clone appeared once. The V and J genes are TRBV2 and TRBJ1-4, with TRBD1 matching over 8 bases. The CDR3 consists of 14 residues. V dropped 4 bases and J dropped 8; count of bases not matched to a gene: 6. Germline CDR1 SNHLY, CDR2 FYNNEI. The CDR3 region has the DNA TGTGCCAGCAGTGTGAGACAGGGGTGGGAAAAACTGTTTTTT. Translated: CASSVRQGWEKLFF.

The CDR3 DNA follows: TGTGCCAGCTCACCTACAGGACAGAGCTCTGGAAACACCATATATTTT. Translated: CASSPTGQSSGNTIYF. This chain uses TRBV18 with TRBJ1-3; possibly TRBD1 for D (6 bases). This CDR3 comprises 16 residues. Trimming pared 3 bases from V and 0 bases from J, leaving 12 bases between. The germline V gene encodes CDR1 KGHSH and CDR2 LQKENI.

The DNA for the CDR3 is TGTGCCAGCTCGCGAGGACAGTTAAACTACGAGCAGTACTTC. Translating gives CASSRGQLNYEQYF. V and J are TRBV18 and TRBJ2-7; D might be TRBD1 (6 bases). With 6 bases removed from V and 3 bases from J, the gap between germline ends came to 15 bases. The CDR3 spans 14 residues. Germline V gene sequence: CDR1 KGHSH, CDR2 LQKENI. Full variable domain (remainder filled in from reference TRBV18 and TRBJ2-7): NAGVMQNPRHLVRRRGQEARLRCSPMKGHSHVYWYRQLPEEGLKFMVYLQKENIIDESGMPKERFSAEFPKEGPSILRIQQVVRGDSAAYFCASSRGQLNYEQYFGPGTRLTVT.

The chain joins TRBV2 to TRBJ2-7, with TRBD1 as a possible D gene (6 bases). There are 11 residues in the CDR3. Germline V gene sequence: CDR1 SNHLY, CDR2 FYNNEI. Trimming removed 6 bases at V and 4 bases at J, with 7 bases between. CDR3 bases: TGTGCCAGCAGGAGGGGGTACGAGCAGTACTTC. The encoded protein is CASRRGYEQYF. Supplemented by reference TRBV2 and TRBJ2-7, the full variable domain reads EPEVTQTPSHQVTQMGQEVILRCVPISNHLYFYWYRQILGQKVEFLVSFYNNEISEKSEIFDDQFSVERPDGSNFTLKIRSTKLEDSAMYFCASRRGYEQYFGPGTRLTVT.

The chain couples TRBV10-2 to TRBJ2-7; D gene unclear. V shed 4 bases and J shed 2 bases, with 9 bases lying between them. In germline, CDR1 is WSHSY, CDR2 SAAADI. The CDR3 extends over 13 amino acids. CDR3 in amino acids: CASSVSRTYEQYF. CDR3 in DNA: TGCGCCAGCAGTGTGTCCAGGACCTACGAGCAGTACTTC.

There are a few counts of this clone. In DNA, the CDR3 is TGTGCCAGCAGTTTTGCGGGGGCCGACGAGCAGTACTTC. This codes for CASSFAGADEQYF. This chain connects TRBV25-1 to TRBJ2-7; possible D gene TRBD2, 7 bases. Germline loops: CDR1 MGHDK, CDR2 SYGVNS. Trimming pared 5 bases from V and 5 bases from J, leaving 13 bases between. The CDR3 loop spans 13 amino acids.

The J gene is TRBJ2-7, the V gene TRBV19; 10 bases agree with TRBD1. Germline V CDR1 and CDR2: LNHDA, SQIVND (reference sequence). CDR3 length: 14 amino acids. Trimming removed 4 bases from V and 3 bases from J; junction bases left unmatched: 3. The CDR3 sequence is CASSSGTGVYEQYF. CDR3 nucleotide sequence: TGTGCCAGTAGTAGCGGGACAGGGGTCTACGAGCAGTACTTC.

This chain connects TRBV5-4 to TRBJ2-3; TRBD2 agrees at 8 bases. Per germline, CDR1 SGHNT and CDR2 YYREEE (reference sequence). Trimming at V came to 4 bases and at J to 5 bases, leaving 9 bases not matched to a gene. The length of the CDR3 is 15 residues. Written as DNA, the CDR3 is TGTGCCAGCAGCGTCCCCGGGACTAGGGGAGATACGCAGTATTTT. Its translation is CASSVPGTRGDTQYF. The complete variable domain, with remaining parts taken from reference TRBV5-4 and TRBJ2-3, reads ETGVTQSPTHLIKTRGQQVTLRCSSQSGHNTVSWYQQALGQGPQFIFQYYREEENGRGNFPPRFSGLQFPNYSSELNVNALELDDSALYLCASSVPGTRGDTQYFGPGTRLTVL.

This clone occurred a few times. The genes are TRBV9 and TRBJ1-2; D might be TRBD1 (5 bases). Germline CDR1 SGDLS, CDR2 YYNGEE. Between the trimmed V and J ends, which lost 0 bases and 4 bases, there was a span of 7 bases. CDR3 length: 13 residues. The CDR3 region is CASSVDRTYGYTF. CDR3 coding DNA: TGTGCCAGCAGCGTAGACAGGACCTATGGCTACACCTTC.

The genes are TRBV4-1 and TRBJ1-1; the D is unclear. Trimming removed 0 bases at V and 0 bases at J, with 11 bases between. The V gene's germline CDR1 is MGHRA and CDR2 YSYEKL. This CDR3 contains 16 residues. The CDR3 nucleotides read TGCGCCAGCAGCCAAGATCCGGCAGGTTTGAACACTGAAGCTTTCTTT. Translated: CASSQDPAGLNTEAFF.

V usage is TRBV5-4 and J usage is TRBJ1-2; no clear D gene. Germline assignment: CDR1 SGHNT and CDR2 YYREEE (reference sequence). V lost 4 bases and J 1 base, leaving 20 bases between the germline ends. The CDR3 extends over 17 amino acids. The CDR3 region has the DNA TGTGCCAGCAGCCCTGGTTACGGAGGAACCCTTAACTATGGCTACACCTTC. This encodes CASSPGYGGTLNYGYTF. Complete variable domain (other parts from reference TRBV5-4 and TRBJ1-2): ETGVTQSPTHLIKTRGQQVTLRCSSQSGHNTVSWYQQALGQGPQFIFQYYREEENGRGNFPPRFSGLQFPNYSSELNVNALELDDSALYLCASSPGYGGTLNYGYTFGSGTRLTVV.

This clone was seen just once. The chain couples TRBV5-6 to TRBJ1-2; possible D gene TRBD1, 6 bases. This CDR3 is 14 amino acids long. V was pared by 3 bases and J by 4 bases, with 13 bases between. Germline CDR1 and CDR2: SGHDT and YYEEEE. The CDR3 spells CASSSQGKAYGYTF. CDR3 bases: TGTGCCAGCAGCTCTCAGGGGAAGGCCTATGGCTACACCTTC.

The V gene is TRBV18, the J gene TRBJ1-1; 9 bases align to TRBD1. Trimming cost V 3 bases and J 6 bases; bases outside gene matches: 5. Per germline, CDR1 KGHSH and CDR2 LQKENI. The CDR3 runs 14 residues. The CDR3 DNA is TGTGCCAGCTCACCGGGACAGGGATTTCCTGAAGCTTTCTTT. It specifies CASSPGQGFPEAFF.

V and J are TRBV7-6 and TRBJ2-2; 7 bases agree with TRBD1. V trimming: 4 bases; J trimming: 6 bases; junction bases outside the gene matches: 11. CDR3 length: 16 amino acids. The V gene's germline CDR1 is SGHVS and CDR2 FNYEAQ. The CDR3 DNA is TGTGCCAGCAGCTCGGACAGGTCGAGTTTGTCCGGGGAGCTGTTTTTT. It codes for CASSSDRSSLSGELFF.

This clone was counted a single time. The chain links TRBV4-1 to TRBJ1-1, with D possibly being TRBD1 (5 bases). The CDR3 contains 14 residues. CDR1 and CDR2 (germline): MGHRA, YSYEKL. Trimming took off 4 bases at V and 0 bases at J, with 9 bases between the two ends. The CDR3 nucleotides are TGCGCCAGCAGCCTGGGACTTTTGAACACTGAAGCTTTCTTT. This codes for CASSLGLLNTEAFF.

CDR3 residues: CASSVDKGTYEQYF. CDR3 sequence (DNA): TGTGCCAGCAGTGTGGACAAGGGGACCTACGAGCAGTACTTC. V usage is TRBV2 and J usage is TRBJ2-7, with D possibly matching TRBD1 (5 bases). The CDR3 extends over 14 amino acids. Germline V gives CDR1 SNHLY, CDR2 FYNNEI. The germline V and J ends were trimmed by 4 bases and 2 bases, with 12 bases remaining between them.

This clone showed up just once. This rearrangement joins TRBV25-1 to TRBJ1-4; TRBD1 agrees at 7 bases. Germline assignment: CDR1 MGHDK and CDR2 SYGVNS. The ends lost 5 bases at V and 8 bases at J; junction bases unmatched: 2. CDR3 length equals 12 residues. Written as DNA, the CDR3 is TGTGCCAGCAGTACACAGGGGGAAAAACTGTTTTTT. This translates into CASSTQGEKLFF. Supplemented by reference TRBV25-1 and TRBJ1-4, the full variable domain reads EADIYQTPRYLVIGTGKKITLECSQTMGHDKMYWYQQDPGMELHLIHYSYGVNSTEKGDLSSESTVSRIRTEHFPLTLESARPSHTSQYLCASSTQGEKLFFGSGTQLSVL.

The V gene is TRBV30, the J gene TRBJ1-5; tentative D call: TRBD1 (5 bases). Germline CDR1 reads GTSNPN; CDR2 reads SVGIG (reference sequence). V was cut by 0 bases and J by 2 bases, with 17 bases left in between. This CDR3 contains 17 residues. For the CDR3, the DNA is TGTGCCTGGAGTGTCCTCCGGGACCCGGGAGGCAATCAGCCCCAGCATTTT. It specifies CAWSVLRDPGGNQPQHF.